The 11 T cell receptor beta chains listed next were all sequenced from one sample in a study of vaccination and CD4 T cells after COVID-19. These receptors have no known antigen. Treatment here: approximately nine-day PBMC culture with coronavirus spike peptide pools or control peptides (ViraFEST assay). The assay that was used to sequence DNA from cultured CD4+ T cells was the Oncomine TCR Beta short-read assay. TCRdb analysed the PCR reads with MiXCR anew, one entry per CDR3 protein. Of fewer than 15,000 distinct CDR3 sequences listed, just under 75% are singletons. What was sequenced was CD4+ T cells from blood, cultured in vitro. The source is a human donor who had recovered from COVID-19.

The chain joins TRBV15 to TRBJ2-5, with 9 bases lining up with TRBD2. There are 14 residues in the CDR3. From germline, CDR1 is LNHNV and CDR2 YYDKDF (reference sequence). Trimming removed 1 base from V and 4 bases from J; junction bases left unmatched: 1. CDR3 region: CATSRGAGGETQYF. In DNA form, the CDR3 reads TGTGCCACCAGCAGAGGAGCGGGGGGAGAGACCCAGTACTTC.

This clonotype has only one observation. The chain couples TRBV7-2 to TRBJ2-1, with TRBD2 identical over 15 bases. This CDR3 spans 18 amino acids. J gave up 4 bases and V 3 bases, and 7 bases lay outside the gene matches. Germline lookup yields CDR1 SGHTA and CDR2 FQGNSA. CDR3 bases: TGTGCCAGCAGCTTGGCGGGACTAGCGGGAGGTATGTACAATGAGCAGTTCTTC. This codes for CASSLAGLAGGMYNEQFF.

The gene calls are TRBV12-3 or TRBV12-4 and TRBJ2-7, with a weak D call TRBD1 (6 bases). This CDR3 has 13 residues. V lost 5 bases, J lost 2 bases, and 10 bases lay in between. Here the CDR3 reads CASSDNRAYEQYF. DNA for the CDR3: TGTGCCAGCAGTGATAACAGGGCCTACGAGCAGTACTTC.

The V and J genes are TRBV20-1 and TRBJ1-2, with 7 positions matching TRBD1. Losses at the gene ends were 6 bases for V and 3 bases for J; bases not matched to a gene: 7. Per the germline V gene, CDR1 is DFQATT and CDR2 is SNEGSKA (reference sequence). CDR3 length: 13 amino acids. The CDR3 reads CSAPGTAHYGYTF. The CDR3 nucleotides read TGCAGTGCCCCTGGGACAGCTCACTATGGCTACACCTTC.

CDR3 DNA sequence: TGTGCCAGTAGCCCGCCCGGCCAGTCACAGTTCTTC. Protein: CASSPPGQSQFF. The V and J genes are TRBV19 and TRBJ2-1; no definite D call. Per the germline V gene, CDR1 is LNHDA and CDR2 is SQIVND (reference sequence). V was cut by 6 bases and J by 13 bases, with 16 bases left in between. CDR3 length: 12 amino acids.

This rearrangement joins TRBV27 to TRBJ2-1; D is perhaps TRBD2 (6 bases). Trimming removed 7 bases from V and 6 bases from J, with 16 bases in between. The germline CDR1 and CDR2 sequences are MNHEY and SMNVEV (reference sequence). The CDR3 is made up of 14 amino acids. The CDR3 DNA reads as TGTGCCAGCATGGGGGGACTCTTCTTCAATGAGCAGTTCTTC. It is translated as CASMGGLFFNEQFF.

This rearrangement joins TRBV21-1 to TRBJ1-1; the DNA was not compared with TRBD1, the D call given in the table. TRBV21-1 is a recognized pseudogene. This CDR3 spans 14 amino acids. CDR3 coding DNA: TGTGCCAGCAGCAAGAATCCAGAGGGGCAGGAAGCTTTCTTT. As protein: CASSKNPEGQEAFF.

The sample holds a few counts of this clonotype. The genes are TRBV11-2 and TRBJ2-5; TRBD2 might be the D (5 bases). The length of the CDR3 is 15 residues. Germline CDR1 and CDR2: SGHAT and FQNNGV. V lost 0 bases, J lost 7 bases, and 15 bases lay in between. CDR3 coding DNA: TGTGCCAGCAGCTTAGATGTCCGGGCCCGGGGGACCCAGTACTTC. It codes for CASSLDVRARGTQYF.

This chain connects TRBV7-2 to TRBJ2-7; D is undetermined. CDR3 length equals 15 residues. Germline V gene sequence: CDR1 SGHTA, CDR2 FQGNSA. The V end lost 5 bases, the J end lost 4 bases, and 18 bases lay between the germline ends. CDR3 loop: CASSHRAPGKYEQYF. For the CDR3, the DNA is TGTGCCAGCAGCCACCGGGCCCCGGGTAAGTACGAGCAGTACTTC.

The chain is built from TRBV7-2 and TRBJ1-2; 8 bases are a match to TRBD1. V was clipped by 3 bases and J by 8 bases; unmatched bases: 5. The CDR3 is made up of 13 amino acids. CDR1 SGHTA and CDR2 FQGNSA come from the germline V gene. The CDR3 is CASSFQGAGGYTF. The CDR3 DNA reads TGTGCCAGCAGCTTCCAGGGGGCTGGGGGCTACACCTTC.

The rearrangement uses TRBV19 and TRBJ2-2, with 7 bases aligning to TRBD1. Trimming removed 8 bases from V and 0 bases from J; junction bases left unmatched: 6. Germline-derived CDR1 and CDR2 are LNHDA and SQIVND (reference sequence). The CDR3 is made up of 15 amino acids. The chain's CDR3 is CASQRGTANTGELFF. CDR3 nucleotides: TGTGCCAGTCAGAGGGGGACAGCGAACACCGGGGAGCTGTTTTTT.